The sequence of this T cell receptor beta chain was determined in a study of shared T cell receptors in the human thymus. Some clones are missing from TCRdb's copy, which holds only in-frame ones; the method was immunoSEQ multiplex PCR. The data show hundreds of thousands of clones, with approximately 85% seen just once and 0.008% to 0.011% held by the top ten. This CDR3 is built from 10 residues. Trimming cost V 5 bases and J 5 bases, with 6 bases left between them. CDR1 and CDR2 from the germline V gene are DFQATT and SNEGSKA (reference sequence). This sample was shared with a second study, whose subject was human thymus T cells. According to that study: Immunologically healthy infants in Finland undergoing congenital heart defect surgery were the donors.

V is TRBV20-1 and J is TRBJ2-5; no definite D call. Material for sequencing was thymocytes. The TCR originated in a girl less than two years old with a congenital heart defect. CDR3 sequence: CSAERETQYF. The CDR3 DNA follows: TGCAGTGCTGAACGGGAGACCCAGTACTTC.